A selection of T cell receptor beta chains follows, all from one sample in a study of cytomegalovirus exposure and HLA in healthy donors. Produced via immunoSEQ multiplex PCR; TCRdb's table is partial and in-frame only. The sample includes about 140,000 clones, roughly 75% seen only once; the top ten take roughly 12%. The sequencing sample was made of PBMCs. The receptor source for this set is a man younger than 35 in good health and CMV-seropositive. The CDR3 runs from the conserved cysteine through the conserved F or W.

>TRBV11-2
CASNPGEVAEQYF
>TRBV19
CASSIVGLAQTGELFF
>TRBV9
CASSVAPNTGELFF
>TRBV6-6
CASSHGGRTSYEQYF
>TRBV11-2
CASSLVGGVSGEQYF
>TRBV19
CASSIGGTIYSNQPQHF
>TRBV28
CASVQGHSGANVLTF
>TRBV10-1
CASSQGLAGEQFF
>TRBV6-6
CASSYTSGRGDTQYF
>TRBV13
CASSLAGLAKETQYF
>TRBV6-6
CASSAGGAVIGELFF
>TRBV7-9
CSSSSGTSGTYEQYF
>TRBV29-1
CSVRPGTYEQYF
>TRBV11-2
CASSLGLGGRRETQYF
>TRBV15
CATSSQGGNTEAFF